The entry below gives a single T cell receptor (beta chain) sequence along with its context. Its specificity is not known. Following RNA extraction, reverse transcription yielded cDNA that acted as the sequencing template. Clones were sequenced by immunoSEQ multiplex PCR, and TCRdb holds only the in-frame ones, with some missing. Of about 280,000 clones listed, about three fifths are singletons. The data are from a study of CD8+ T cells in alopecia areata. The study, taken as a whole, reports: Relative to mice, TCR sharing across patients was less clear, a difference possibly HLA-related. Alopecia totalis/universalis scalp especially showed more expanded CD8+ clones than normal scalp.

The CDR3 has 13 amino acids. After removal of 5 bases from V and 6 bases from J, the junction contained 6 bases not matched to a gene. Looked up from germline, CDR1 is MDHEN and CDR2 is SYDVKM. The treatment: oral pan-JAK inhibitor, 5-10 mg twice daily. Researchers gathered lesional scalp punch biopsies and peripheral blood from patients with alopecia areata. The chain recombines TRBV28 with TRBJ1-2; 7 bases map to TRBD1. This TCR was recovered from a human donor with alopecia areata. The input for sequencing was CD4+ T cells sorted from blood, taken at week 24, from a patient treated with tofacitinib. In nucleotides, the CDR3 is TGTGCCAGCAGTCTAGGGGGCGGAAATGGCTACACCTTC. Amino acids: CASSLGGGNGYTF.